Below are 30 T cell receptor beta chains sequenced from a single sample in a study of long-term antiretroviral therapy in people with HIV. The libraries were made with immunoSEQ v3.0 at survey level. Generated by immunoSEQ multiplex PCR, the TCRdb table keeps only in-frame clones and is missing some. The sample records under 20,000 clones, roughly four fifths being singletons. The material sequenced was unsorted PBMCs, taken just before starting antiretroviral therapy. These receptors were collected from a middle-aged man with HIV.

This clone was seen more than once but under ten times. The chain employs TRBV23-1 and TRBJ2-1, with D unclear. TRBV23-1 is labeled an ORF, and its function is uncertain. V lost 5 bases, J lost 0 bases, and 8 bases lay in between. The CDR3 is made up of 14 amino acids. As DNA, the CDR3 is TGCGCCAGCAGTGATTTTAGCTCCTACAATGAGCAGTTCTTC. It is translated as CASSDFSSYNEQFF.

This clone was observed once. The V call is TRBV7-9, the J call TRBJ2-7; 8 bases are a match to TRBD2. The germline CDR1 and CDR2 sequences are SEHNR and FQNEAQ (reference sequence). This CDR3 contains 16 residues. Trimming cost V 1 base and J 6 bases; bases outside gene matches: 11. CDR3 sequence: CASSLEGWGLDSEQYF. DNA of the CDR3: TGTGCCAGCAGCTTAGAAGGGTGGGGACTAGACAGCGAGCAGTACTTC. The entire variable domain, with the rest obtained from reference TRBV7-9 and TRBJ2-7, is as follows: DTGVSQNPRHKITKRGQNVTFRCDPISEHNRLYWYRQTLGQGPEFLTYFQNEAQLEKSRLLSDRFSAERPKGSFSTLEIQRTEQGDSAMYLCASSLEGWGLDSEQYFGPGTRLTVT.

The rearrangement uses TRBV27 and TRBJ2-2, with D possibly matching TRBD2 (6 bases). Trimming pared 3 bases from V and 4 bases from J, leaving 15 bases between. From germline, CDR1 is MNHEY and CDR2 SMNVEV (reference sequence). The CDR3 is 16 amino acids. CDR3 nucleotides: TGTGCCAGCAGTTTTGGCGGGATGACACCCACCGGGGAGCTGTTTTTT. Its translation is CASSFGGMTPTGELFF.

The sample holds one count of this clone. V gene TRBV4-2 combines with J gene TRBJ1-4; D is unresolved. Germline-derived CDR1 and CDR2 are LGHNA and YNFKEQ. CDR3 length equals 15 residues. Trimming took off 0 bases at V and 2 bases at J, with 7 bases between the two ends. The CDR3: CASSQDKGTNEKLFF. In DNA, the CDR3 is TGTGCCAGCAGCCAAGACAAGGGTACTAATGAAAAACTGTTTTTT.

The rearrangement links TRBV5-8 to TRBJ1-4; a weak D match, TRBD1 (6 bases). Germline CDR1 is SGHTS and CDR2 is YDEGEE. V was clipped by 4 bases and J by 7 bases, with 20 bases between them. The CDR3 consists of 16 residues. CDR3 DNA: TGTGCCAGCAGCCGGACAGTCAGTCGGTCGAGTGAAAAACTGTTTTTT. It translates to CASSRTVSRSSEKLFF.

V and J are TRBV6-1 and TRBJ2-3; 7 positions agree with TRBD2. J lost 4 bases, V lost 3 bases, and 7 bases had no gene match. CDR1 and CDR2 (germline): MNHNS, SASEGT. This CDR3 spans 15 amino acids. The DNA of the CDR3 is TGTGCCAGCAGTGAGGGCGCGGGAGCGGCAGATACGCAGTATTTT. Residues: CASSEGAGAADTQYF.

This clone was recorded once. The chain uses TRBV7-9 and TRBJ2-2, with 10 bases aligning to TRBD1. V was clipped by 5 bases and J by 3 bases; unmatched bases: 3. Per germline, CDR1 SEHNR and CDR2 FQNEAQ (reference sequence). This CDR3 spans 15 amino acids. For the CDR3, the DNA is TGTGCCAGCAGCCCCGGGACAGGGGACACCGGGGAGCTGTTTTTT. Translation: CASSPGTGDTGELFF. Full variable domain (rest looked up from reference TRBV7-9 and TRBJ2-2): DTGVSQNPRHKITKRGQNVTFRCDPISEHNRLYWYRQTLGQGPEFLTYFQNEAQLEKSRLLSDRFSAERPKGSFSTLEIQRTEQGDSAMYLCASSPGTGDTGELFFGEGSRLTVL.

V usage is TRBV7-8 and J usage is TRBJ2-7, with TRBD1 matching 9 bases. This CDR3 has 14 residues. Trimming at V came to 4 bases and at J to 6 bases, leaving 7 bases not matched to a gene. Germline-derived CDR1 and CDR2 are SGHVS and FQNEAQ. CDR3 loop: CASSSGTGMVEQYF. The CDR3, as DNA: TGTGCCAGCAGCTCCGGGACAGGGATGGTCGAGCAGTACTTC.

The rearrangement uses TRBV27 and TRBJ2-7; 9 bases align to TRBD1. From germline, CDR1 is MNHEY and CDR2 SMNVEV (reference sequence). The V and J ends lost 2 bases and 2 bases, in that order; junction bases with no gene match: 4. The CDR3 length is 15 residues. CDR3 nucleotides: TGTGCCAGCAGTTTAAAGGGACAGGGACCCTACGAGCAGTACTTC. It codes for CASSLKGQGPYEQYF.

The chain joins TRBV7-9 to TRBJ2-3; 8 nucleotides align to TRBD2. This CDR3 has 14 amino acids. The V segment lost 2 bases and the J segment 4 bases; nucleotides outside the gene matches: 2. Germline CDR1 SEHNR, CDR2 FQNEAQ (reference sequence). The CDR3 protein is CASSLQRGSDTQYF. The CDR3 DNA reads TGTGCCAGCAGCTTACAGCGGGGGTCAGATACGCAGTATTTT.

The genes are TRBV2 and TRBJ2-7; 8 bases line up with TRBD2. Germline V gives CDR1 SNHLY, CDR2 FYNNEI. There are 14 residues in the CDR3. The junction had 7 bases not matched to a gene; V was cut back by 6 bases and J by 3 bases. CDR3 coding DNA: TGTGCCAGCAGGGAGGGACTAGGGGACTACGAGCAGTACTTC. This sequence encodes CASREGLGDYEQYF.

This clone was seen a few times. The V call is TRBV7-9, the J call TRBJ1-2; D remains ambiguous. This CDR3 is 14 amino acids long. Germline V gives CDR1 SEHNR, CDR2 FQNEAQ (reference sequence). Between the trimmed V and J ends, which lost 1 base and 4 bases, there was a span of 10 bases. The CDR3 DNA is TGTGCCAGCAGCTTAGGGACGCCGTTCTATGGCTACACCTTC. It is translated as CASSLGTPFYGYTF.

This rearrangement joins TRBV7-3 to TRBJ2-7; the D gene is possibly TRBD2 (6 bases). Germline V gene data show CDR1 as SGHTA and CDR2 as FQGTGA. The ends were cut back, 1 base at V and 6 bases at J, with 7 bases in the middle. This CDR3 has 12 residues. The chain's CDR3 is CASSLIGGEQYF. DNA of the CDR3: TGTGCCAGCAGCTTAATCGGGGGCGAGCAGTACTTC.

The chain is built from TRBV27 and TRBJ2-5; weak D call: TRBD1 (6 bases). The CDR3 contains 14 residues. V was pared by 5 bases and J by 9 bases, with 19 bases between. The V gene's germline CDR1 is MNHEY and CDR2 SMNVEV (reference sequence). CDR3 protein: CASSPGTGFQPQYF. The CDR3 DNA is TGTGCCAGCAGTCCCGGAACAGGGTTTCAGCCCCAGTACTTC.

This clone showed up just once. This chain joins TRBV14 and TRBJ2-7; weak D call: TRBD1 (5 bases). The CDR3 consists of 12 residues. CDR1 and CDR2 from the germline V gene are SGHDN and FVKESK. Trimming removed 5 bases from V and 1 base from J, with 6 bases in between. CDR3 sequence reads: CASSAGSYEQYF. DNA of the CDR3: TGTGCCAGCAGCGCAGGGTCCTACGAGCAGTACTTC.

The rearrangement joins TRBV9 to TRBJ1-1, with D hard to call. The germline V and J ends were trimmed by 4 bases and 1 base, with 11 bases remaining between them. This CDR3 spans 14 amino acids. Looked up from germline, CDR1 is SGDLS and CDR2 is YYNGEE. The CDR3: CASSPSPPNTEAFF. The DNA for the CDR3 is TGTGCCAGCAGCCCGTCCCCTCCGAACACTGAAGCTTTCTTT.

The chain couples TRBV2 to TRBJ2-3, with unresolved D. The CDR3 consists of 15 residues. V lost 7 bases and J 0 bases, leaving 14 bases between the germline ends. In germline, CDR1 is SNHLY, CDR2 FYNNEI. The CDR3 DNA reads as TGTGCCAGCAAGCCGTTTCGGGCTAGCACAGATACGCAGTATTTT. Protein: CASKPFRASTDTQYF.

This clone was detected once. CDR3 amino acids: CASSLDPPGTGGADTQYF. The CDR3 DNA is TGCGCCAGCAGCTTGGATCCGCCCGGGACAGGGGGTGCAGATACGCAGTATTTT. The chain employs TRBV5-1 and TRBJ2-3, with TRBD1 identical over 11 bases. CDR1 SGHRS and CDR2 YFSETQ come from the germline V gene. V trimming: 0 bases; J trimming: 4 bases; junction bases outside the gene matches: 10. This CDR3 has 18 residues.

CDR3 protein: CASFSGYEQYF. CDR3 DNA: TGTGCCAGTTTTAGCGGGTACGAGCAGTACTTC. This chain links TRBV6-1 with TRBJ2-7; 7 nucleotides align to TRBD2. Germline-derived CDR1 and CDR2 are MNHNS and SASEGT. V trimming: 9 bases; J trimming: 4 bases; junction bases outside the gene matches: 3. The CDR3 runs 11 residues.

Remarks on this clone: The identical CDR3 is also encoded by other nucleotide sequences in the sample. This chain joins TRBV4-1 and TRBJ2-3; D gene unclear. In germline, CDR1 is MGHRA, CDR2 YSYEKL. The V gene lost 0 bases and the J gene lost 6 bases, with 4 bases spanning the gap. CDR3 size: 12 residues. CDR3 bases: TGCGCCAGCAGCCAAGATGGGGATACGCAGTATTTT. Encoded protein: CASSQDGDTQYF.

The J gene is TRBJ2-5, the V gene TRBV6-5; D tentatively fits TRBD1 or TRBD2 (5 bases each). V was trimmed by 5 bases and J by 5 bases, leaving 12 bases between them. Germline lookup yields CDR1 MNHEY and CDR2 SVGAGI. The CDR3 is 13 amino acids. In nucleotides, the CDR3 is TGTGCCAGCAGTGGGGACCCGAGGGAGACCCAGTACTTC. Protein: CASSGDPRETQYF.

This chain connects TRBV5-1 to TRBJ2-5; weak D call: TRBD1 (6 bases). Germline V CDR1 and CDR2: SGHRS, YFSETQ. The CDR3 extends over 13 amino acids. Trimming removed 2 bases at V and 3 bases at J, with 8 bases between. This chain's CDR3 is CASSLQGEETQYF. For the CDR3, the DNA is TGCGCCAGCAGCTTACAGGGAGAAGAGACCCAGTACTTC.

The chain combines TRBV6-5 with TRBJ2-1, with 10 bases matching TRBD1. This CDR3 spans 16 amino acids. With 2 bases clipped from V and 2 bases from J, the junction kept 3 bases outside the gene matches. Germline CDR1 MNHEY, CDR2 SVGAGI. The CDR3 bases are TGTGCCAGCAGTTACCCGGGACAGGGGCCCTACAATGAGCAGTTCTTC. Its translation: CASSYPGQGPYNEQFF.

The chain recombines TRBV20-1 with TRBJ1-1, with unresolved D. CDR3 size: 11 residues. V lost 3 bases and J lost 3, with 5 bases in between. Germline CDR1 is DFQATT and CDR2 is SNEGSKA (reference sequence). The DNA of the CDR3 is TGCAGTGCTAGCCCCCACACTGAAGCTTTCTTT. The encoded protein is CSASPHTEAFF.

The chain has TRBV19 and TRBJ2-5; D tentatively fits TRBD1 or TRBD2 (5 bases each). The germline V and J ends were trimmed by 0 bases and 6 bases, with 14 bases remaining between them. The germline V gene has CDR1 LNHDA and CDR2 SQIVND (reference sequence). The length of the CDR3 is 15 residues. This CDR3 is CASSIEVYSGQTQYF. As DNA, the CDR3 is TGTGCCAGTAGTATAGAGGTATATTCGGGACAGACCCAGTACTTC. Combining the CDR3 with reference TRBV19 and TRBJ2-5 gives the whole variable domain DGGITQSPKYLFRKEGQNVTLSCEQNLNHDAMYWYRQDPGQGLRLIYYSQIVNDFQKGDIAEGYSVSREKKESFPLTVTSAQKNPTAFYLCASSIEVYSGQTQYFGPGTRLLVL.

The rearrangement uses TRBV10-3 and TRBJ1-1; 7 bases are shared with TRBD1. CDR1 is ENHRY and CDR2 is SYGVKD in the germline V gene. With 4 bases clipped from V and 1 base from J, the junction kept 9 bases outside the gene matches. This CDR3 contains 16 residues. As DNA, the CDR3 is TGTGCCATCAGTGGGGACAGAAAGGTTCGGAACACTGAAGCTTTCTTT. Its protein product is CAISGDRKVRNTEAFF.

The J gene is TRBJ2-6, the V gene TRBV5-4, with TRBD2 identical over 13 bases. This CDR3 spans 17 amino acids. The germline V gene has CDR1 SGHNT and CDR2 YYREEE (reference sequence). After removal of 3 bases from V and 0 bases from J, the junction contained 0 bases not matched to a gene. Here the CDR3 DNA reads TGTGCCAGCAGCTGGACTAGCGGGAGCTCTGGGGCCAACGTCCTGACTTTC. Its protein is CASSWTSGSSGANVLTF. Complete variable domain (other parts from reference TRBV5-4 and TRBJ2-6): ETGVTQSPTHLIKTRGQQVTLRCSSQSGHNTVSWYQQALGQGPQFIFQYYREEENGRGNFPPRFSGLQFPNYSSELNVNALELDDSALYLCASSWTSGSSGANVLTFGAGSRLTVL.

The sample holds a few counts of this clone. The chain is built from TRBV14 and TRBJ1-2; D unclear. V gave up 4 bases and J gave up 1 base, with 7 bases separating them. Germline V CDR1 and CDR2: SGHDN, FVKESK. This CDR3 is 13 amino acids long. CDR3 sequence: CASSLDNNYGYTF. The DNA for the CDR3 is TGTGCCAGCAGCCTCGACAATAACTATGGCTACACCTTC.

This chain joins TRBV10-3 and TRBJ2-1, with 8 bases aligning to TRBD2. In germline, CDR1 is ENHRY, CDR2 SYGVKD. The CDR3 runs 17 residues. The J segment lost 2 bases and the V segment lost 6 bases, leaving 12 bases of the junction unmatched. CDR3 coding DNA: TGTGCCATCAGGGCCCTGACTAGCGATTATACCTACAATGAGCAGTTCTTC. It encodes CAIRALTSDYTYNEQFF.

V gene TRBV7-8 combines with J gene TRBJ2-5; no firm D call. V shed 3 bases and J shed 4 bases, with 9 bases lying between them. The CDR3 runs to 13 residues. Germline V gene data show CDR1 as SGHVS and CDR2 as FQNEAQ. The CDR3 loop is CASSLRLGETQYF. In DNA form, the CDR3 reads TGTGCCAGCAGCTTGCGATTAGGAGAGACCCAGTACTTC.